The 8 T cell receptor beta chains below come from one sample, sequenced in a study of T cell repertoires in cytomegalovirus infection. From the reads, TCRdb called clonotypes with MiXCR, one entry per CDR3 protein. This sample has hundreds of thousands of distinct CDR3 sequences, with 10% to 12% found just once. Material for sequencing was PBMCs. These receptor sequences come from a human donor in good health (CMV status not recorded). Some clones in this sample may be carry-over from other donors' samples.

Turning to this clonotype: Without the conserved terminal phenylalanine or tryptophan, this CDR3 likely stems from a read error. CDR3 loop: CASSSLHRSYNEQFS. In DNA form, the CDR3 reads TGTGCCAGCAGTAGTTTGCACCGCTCCTACAATGAGCAGTTCTCC. The chain links TRBV6-2 or TRBV6-3 to TRBJ2-1; the D is unclear. V was shortened by 5 bases and J by 0 bases, with 11 bases between the two germline ends. Germline-derived CDR1 and CDR2 are MNHEY and SVGEGT. This CDR3 has 15 amino acids.

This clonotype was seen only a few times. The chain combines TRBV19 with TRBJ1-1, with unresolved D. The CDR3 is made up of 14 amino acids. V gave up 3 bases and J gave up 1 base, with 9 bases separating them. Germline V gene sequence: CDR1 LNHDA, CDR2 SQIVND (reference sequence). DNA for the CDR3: TGTGCCAGTAGTATCGCACGGGGGAACACTGAAGCTTTCTTT. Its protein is CASSIARGNTEAFF.

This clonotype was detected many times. CDR3 sequence: CASSPGLGTGELFF. DNA for the CDR3: TGTGCCAGCAGCCCTGGACTAGGCACCGGGGAGCTGTTTTTT. The chain uses TRBV7-3 and TRBJ2-2; 7 positions agree with TRBD2. Germline assignment: CDR1 SGHTA and CDR2 FQGTGA. The length of the CDR3 is 14 residues. After removal of 5 bases from V and 4 bases from J, the junction contained 4 bases not matched to a gene. The full variable domain, completed using reference TRBV7-3 and TRBJ2-2, is GAGVSQTPSNKVTEKGKYVELRCDPISGHTALYWYRQSLGQGPEFLIYFQGTGAADDSGLPNDRFFAVRPEGSVSTLKIQRTERGDSAVYLCASSPGLGTGELFFGEGSRLTVL.

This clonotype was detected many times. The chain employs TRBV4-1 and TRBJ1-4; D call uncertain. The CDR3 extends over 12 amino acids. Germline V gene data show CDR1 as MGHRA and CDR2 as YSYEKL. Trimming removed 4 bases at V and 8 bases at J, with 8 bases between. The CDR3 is CASSPIREKLFF. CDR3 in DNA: TGCGCCAGCAGCCCCATTAGGGAAAAACTGTTTTTT.

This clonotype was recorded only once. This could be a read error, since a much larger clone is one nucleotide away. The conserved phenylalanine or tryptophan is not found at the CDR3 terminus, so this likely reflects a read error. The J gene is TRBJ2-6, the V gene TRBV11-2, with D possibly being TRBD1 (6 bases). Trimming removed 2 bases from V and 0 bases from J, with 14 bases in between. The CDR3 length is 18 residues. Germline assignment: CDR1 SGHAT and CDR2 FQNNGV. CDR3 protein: CASSLFGGSSSGANVLTL. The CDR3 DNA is TGTGCCAGCAGCTTATTTGGGGGCTCAAGCTCTGGGGCCAACGTCCTGACTCTC.

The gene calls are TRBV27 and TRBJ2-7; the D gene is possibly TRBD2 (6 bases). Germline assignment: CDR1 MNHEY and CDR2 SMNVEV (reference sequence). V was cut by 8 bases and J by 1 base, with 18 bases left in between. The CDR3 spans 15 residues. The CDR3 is CASSRAGRGSYEQYF. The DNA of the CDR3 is TGTGCCAGCTCTCGGGCGGGAAGGGGTTCCTACGAGCAGTACTTC.

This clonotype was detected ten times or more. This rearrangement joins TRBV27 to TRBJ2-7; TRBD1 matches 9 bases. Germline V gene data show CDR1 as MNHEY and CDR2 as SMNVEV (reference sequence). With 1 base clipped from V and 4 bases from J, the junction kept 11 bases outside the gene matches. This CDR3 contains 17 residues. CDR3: CASSLFRDRDGGYEQYF. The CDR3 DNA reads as TGTGCCAGCAGTTTATTCCGGGACAGGGACGGGGGTTACGAGCAGTACTTC.

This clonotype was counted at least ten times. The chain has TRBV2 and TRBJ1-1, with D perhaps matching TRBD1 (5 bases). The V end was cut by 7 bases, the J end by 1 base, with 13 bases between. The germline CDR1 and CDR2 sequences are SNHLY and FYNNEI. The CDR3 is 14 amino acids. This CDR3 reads CASKVAGANTEAFF. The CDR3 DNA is TGTGCCAGCAAAGTGGCCGGGGCGAACACTGAAGCTTTCTTT.